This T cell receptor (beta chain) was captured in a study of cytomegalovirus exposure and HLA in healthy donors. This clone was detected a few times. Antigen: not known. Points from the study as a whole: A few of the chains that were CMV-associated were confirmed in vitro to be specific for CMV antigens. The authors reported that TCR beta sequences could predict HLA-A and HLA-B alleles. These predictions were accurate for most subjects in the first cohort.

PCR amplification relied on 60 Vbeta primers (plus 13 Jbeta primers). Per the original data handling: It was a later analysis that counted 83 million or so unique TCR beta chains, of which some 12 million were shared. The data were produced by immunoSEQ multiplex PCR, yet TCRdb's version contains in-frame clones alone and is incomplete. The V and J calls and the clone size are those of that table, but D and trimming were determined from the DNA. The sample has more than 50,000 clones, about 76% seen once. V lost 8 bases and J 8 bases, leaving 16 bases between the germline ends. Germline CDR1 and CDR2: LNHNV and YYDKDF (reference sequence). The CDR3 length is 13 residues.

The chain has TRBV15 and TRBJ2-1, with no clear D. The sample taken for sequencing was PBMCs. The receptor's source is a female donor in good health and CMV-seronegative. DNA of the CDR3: TGTGCCACCGGAGAAGATCGCCGGGATGAGCAGTTCTTC. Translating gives CATGEDRRDEQFF.